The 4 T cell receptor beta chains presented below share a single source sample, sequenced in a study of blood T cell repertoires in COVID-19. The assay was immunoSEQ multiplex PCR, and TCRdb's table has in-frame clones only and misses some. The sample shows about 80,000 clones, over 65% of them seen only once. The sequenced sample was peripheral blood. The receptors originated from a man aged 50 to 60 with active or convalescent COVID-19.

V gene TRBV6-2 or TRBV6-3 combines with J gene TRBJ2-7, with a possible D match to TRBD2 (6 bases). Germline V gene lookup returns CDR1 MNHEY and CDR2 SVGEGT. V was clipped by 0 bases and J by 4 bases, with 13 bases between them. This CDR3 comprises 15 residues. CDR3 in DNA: TGTGCCAGCAGTTACTCGTCTCGGCGGGATTACGAGCAGTACTTC. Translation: CASSYSSRRDYEQYF.

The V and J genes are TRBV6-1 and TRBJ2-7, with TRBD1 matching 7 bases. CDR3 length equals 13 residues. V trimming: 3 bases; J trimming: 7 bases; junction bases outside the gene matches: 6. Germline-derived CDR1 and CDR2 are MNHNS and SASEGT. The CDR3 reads CASSEQVRGEQYF. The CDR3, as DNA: TGTGCCAGCAGTGAGCAGGTCAGGGGGGAGCAGTACTTC.

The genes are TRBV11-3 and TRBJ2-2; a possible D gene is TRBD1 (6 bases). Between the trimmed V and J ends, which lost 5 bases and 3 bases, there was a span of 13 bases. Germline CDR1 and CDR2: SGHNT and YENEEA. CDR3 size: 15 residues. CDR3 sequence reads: CASSPHPGDTGELFF. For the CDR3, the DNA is TGTGCCAGCAGCCCCCACCCAGGGGACACCGGGGAGCTGTTTTTT.

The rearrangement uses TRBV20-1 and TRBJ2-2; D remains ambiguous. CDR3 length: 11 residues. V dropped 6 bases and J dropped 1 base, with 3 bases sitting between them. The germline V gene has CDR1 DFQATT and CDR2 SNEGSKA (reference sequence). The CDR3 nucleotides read TGCAGTGCCCTGAACACCGGGGAGCTGTTTTTT. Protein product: CSALNTGELFF.